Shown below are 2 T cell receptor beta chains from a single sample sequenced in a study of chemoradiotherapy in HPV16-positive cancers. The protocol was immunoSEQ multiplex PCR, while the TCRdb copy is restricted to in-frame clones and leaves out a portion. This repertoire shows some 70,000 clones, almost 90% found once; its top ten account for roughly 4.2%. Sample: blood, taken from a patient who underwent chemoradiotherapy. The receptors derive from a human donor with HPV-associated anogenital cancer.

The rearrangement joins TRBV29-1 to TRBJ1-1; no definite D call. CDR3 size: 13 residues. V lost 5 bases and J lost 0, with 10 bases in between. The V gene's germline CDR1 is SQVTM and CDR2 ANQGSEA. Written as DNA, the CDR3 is TGCAGCGTTAAGCTGGGGATGAACACTGAAGCTTTCTTT. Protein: CSVKLGMNTEAFF.

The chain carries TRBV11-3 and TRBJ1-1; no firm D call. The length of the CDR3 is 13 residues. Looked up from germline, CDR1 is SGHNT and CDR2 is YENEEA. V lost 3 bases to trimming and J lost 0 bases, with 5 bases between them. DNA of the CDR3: TGTGCCAGCAGCTTTGGGCTGAACACTGAAGCTTTCTTT. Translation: CASSFGLNTEAFF. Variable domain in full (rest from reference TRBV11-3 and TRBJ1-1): EAGVVQSPRYKIIEKKQPVAFWCNPISGHNTLYWYLQNLGQGPELLIRYENEEAVDDSQLPKDRFSAERLKGVDSTLKIQPAELGDSAVYLCASSFGLNTEAFFGQGTRLTVV.